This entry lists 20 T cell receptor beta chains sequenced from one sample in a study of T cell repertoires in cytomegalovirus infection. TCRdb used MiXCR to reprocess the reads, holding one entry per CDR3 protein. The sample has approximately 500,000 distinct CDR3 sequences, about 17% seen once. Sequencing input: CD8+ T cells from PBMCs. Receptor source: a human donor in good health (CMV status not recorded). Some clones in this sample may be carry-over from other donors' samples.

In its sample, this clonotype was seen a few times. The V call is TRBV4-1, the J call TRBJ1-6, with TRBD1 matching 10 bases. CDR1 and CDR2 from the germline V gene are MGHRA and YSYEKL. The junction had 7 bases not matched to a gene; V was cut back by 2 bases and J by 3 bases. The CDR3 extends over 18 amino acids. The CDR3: CASSQHPGQGSYNSPLHF. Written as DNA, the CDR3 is TGCGCCAGCAGCCAACATCCGGGACAGGGGAGCTATAATTCACCCCTCCACTTT.

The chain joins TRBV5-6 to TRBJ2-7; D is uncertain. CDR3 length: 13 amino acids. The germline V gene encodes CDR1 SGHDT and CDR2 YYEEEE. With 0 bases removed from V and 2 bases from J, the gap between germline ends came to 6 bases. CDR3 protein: CASSLDFPYEQYF. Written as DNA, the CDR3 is TGTGCCAGCAGCTTGGACTTTCCCTACGAGCAGTACTTC. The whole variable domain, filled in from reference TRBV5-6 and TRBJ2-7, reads DAGVTQSPTHLIKTRGQQVTLRCSPKSGHDTVSWYQQALGQGPQFIFQYYEEEERQRGNFPDRFSGHQFPNYSSELNVNALLLGDSALYLCASSLDFPYEQYFGPGTRLTVT.

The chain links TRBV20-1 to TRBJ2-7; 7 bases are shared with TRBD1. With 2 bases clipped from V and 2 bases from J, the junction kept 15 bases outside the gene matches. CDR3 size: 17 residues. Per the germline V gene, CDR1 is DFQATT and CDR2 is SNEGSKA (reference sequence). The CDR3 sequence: CSARPLRGRGSPYEQYF. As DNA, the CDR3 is TGCAGTGCTAGACCCCTAAGGGGCAGGGGGTCTCCCTACGAGCAGTACTTC.

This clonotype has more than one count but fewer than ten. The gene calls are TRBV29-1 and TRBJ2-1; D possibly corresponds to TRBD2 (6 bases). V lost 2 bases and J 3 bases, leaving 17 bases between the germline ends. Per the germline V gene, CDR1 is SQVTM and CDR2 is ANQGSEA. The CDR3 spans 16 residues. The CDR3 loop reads CSVEPGLPTHYNEQFF. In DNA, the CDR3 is TGCAGCGTTGAACCGGGACTCCCGACCCACTACAATGAGCAGTTCTTC.

This CDR3 is CASNVRGTDYYGYTF. CDR3 DNA sequence: TGTGCCAGCAATGTAAGAGGGACAGACTACTATGGCTACACCTTC. V and J are TRBV5-5 and TRBJ1-2, with TRBD1 matching over 7 bases. In germline, CDR1 is SGHKS, CDR2 YYEKEE (reference sequence). V was pared by 6 bases and J by 3 bases, with 11 bases of the junction left unmatched. This CDR3 has 15 residues.

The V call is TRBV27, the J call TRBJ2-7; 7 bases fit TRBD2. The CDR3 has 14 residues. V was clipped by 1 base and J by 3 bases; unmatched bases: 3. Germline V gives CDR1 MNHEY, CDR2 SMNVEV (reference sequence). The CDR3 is CASSLWGGNYEQYF. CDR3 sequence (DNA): TGTGCCAGCAGTTTATGGGGGGGGAACTACGAGCAGTACTTC.

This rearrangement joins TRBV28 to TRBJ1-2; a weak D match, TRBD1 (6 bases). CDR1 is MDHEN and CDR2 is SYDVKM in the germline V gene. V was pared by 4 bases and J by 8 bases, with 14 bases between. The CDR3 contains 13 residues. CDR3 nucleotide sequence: TGTGCCAGCAGTTCCATCGGGGGCTGGGGCTACACCTTC. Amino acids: CASSSIGGWGYTF.

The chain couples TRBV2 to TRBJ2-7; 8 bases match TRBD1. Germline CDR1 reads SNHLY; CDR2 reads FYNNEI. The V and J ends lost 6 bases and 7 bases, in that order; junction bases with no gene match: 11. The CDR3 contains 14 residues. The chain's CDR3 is CASRGQGIWYEQYF. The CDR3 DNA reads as TGTGCCAGCAGAGGACAGGGTATTTGGTATGAGCAGTACTTC. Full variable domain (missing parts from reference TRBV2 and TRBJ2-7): EPEVTQTPSHQVTQMGQEVILRCVPISNHLYFYWYRQILGQKVEFLVSFYNNEISEKSEIFDDQFSVERPDGSNFTLKIRSTKLEDSAMYFCASRGQGIWYEQYFGPGTRLTVT.

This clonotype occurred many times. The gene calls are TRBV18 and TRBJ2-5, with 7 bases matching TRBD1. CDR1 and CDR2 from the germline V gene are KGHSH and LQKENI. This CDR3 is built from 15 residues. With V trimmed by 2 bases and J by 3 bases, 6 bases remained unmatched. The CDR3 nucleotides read TGTGCCAGCTCACCAATGACGGGACAGAAAGAGACCCAGTACTTC. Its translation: CASSPMTGQKETQYF.

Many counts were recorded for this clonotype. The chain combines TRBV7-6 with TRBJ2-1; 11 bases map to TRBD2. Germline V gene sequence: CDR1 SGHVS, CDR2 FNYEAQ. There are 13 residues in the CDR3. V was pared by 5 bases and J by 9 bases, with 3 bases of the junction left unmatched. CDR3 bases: TGTGCCAGCAGCCCCGGGACTAGCGGTGAGCAGTTCTTC. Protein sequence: CASSPGTSGEQFF.

The CDR3 DNA reads TGTGCCAGCAGTTTATCGAGAGGGGGCGGCACAGATACGCAGTATTTT. It is translated as CASSLSRGGGTDTQYF. This rearrangement joins TRBV27 to TRBJ2-3; 7 bases are shared with TRBD1. Germline V gene lookup returns CDR1 MNHEY and CDR2 SMNVEV (reference sequence). After removal of 0 bases from V and 1 base from J, the junction contained 4 bases not matched to a gene. This CDR3 has 16 amino acids.

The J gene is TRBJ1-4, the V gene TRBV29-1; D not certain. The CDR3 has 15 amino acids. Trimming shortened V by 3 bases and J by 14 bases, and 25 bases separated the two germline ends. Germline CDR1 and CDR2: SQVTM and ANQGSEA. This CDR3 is CSVEASGPEGFKLFF. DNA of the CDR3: TGCAGCGTTGAGGCAAGTGGCCCGGAAGGGTTTAAGCTGTTTTTT.

The DNA of the CDR3 is TGTGCCAGCAGACCCGGACCCTTGACTAGCGAAAGCTCCTACAATGAGCAGTTCTTC. Translating it yields CASRPGPLTSESSYNEQFF. The V and J genes are TRBV7-6 and TRBJ2-1, with TRBD2 matching over 8 bases. CDR3 length: 19 residues. Losses at the gene ends were 6 bases for V and 0 bases for J; bases not matched to a gene: 16. Germline V gene sequence: CDR1 SGHVS, CDR2 FNYEAQ.

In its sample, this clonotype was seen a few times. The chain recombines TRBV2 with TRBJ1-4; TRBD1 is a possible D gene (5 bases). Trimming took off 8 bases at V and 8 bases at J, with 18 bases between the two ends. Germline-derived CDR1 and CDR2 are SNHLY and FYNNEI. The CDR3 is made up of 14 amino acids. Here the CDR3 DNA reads TGTGCCAGCCTGGCCGGGGGGGACGGAGAAAAACTGTTTTTT. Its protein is CASLAGGDGEKLFF.

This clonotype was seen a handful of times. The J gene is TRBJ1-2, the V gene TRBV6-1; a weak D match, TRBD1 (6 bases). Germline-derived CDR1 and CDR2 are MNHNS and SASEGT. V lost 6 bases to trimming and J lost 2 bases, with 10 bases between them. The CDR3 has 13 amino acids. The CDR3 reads CASRGDNNYGYTF. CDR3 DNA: TGTGCCAGCAGGGGGGACAACAACTATGGCTACACCTTC.

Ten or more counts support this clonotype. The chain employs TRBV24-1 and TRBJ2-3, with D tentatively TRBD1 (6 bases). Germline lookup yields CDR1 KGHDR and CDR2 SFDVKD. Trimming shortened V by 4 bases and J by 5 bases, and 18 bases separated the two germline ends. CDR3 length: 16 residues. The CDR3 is CATSDRYGTLEDTQYF. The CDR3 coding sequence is TGTGCCACCAGTGACCGGTACGGGACACTCGAAGATACGCAGTATTTT.

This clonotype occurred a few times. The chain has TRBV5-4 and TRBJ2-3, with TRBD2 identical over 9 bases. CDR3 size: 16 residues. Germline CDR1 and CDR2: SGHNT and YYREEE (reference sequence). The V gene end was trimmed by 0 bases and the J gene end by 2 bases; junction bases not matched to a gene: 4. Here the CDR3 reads CASSLVTSGITDTQYF. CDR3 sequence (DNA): TGTGCCAGCAGCTTGGTGACTAGCGGCATCACAGATACGCAGTATTTT.

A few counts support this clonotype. The CDR3 region has the DNA TGTGCCAGCAGCCCTATTAGCGACGACTATGGCTACACCTTC. Protein: CASSPISDDYGYTF. The chain uses TRBV11-2 and TRBJ1-2; no firm D call. V lost 5 bases, J lost 3 bases, and 13 bases lay in between. This CDR3 contains 14 residues. Germline V lookup: CDR1 SGHAT, CDR2 FQNNGV.

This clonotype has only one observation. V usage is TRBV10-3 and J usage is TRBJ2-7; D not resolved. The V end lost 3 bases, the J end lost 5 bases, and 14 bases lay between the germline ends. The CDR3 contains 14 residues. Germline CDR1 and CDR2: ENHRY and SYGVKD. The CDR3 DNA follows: TGTGCCATCAGTGAAATATTGAGTGTGGACGAGCAGTACTTC. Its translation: CAISEILSVDEQYF.

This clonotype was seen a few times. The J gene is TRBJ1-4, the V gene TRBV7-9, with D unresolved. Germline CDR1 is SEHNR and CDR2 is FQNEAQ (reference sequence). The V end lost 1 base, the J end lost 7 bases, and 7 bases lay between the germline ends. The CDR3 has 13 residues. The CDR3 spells CASSLVEVEKLFF. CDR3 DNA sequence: TGTGCCAGCAGCTTAGTTGAGGTTGAAAAACTGTTTTTT.